This TCR beta chain was observed in a study of T cells in women clearing cervical HPV infection. Across the whole study: Case blood was drawn when the lesion was first found; control blood after infection became undetectable. General study points: T-cell numbers per sample were unknown and may explain richness differences. Repertoire richness, not evenness, was significantly elevated in CIN3+ cases versus controls. Effector/memory and HPV-specific T cells were not isolated, and association timing is unknown.

The V gene's germline CDR1 is SQVTM and CDR2 ANQGSEA. The CDR3 spans 13 residues. Method: immunoSEQ multiplex PCR; TCRdb's copy keeps in-frame clones and lacks some. Its table records about 16,000 clones. Worth noting for this clone: Antigen unknown. The read ends 3 residues early relative to the CDR3; the germline J gene fills the gap.

The chain is built from TRBV29-1 and TRBJ2-3, with D perhaps matching TRBD1 or TRBD2 (7 bases each). The receptor comes from a woman between 18 and 70 years old with a cervical HPV16 infection that either progressed to CIN3+ or cleared (not recorded which). The specimen sequenced was blood buffy coat. The CDR3 DNA, read in part, is TGCAGCGCTAGGGGAGGGGGCTTCGAGACG. Translation: CSARGGGFET. The entire CDR3 sequence reads CSARGGGFETQYF.